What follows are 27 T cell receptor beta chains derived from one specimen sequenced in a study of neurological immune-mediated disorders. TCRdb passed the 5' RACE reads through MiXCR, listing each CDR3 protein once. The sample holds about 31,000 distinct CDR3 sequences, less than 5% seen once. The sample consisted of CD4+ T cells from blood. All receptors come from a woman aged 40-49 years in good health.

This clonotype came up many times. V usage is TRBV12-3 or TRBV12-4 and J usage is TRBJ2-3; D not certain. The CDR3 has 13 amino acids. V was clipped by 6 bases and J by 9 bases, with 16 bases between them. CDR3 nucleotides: TGTGCCAGCAGCTCCGCCGGGCTCCGAACGCAGTATTTT. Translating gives CASSSAGLRTQYF.

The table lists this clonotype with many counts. As DNA, the CDR3 is TGTGCCAGCAGCTCTGGTAACGGGGGGAAGACAGATACGCAGTATTTT. Amino acid sequence: CASSSGNGGKTDTQYF. V usage is TRBV7-2 and J usage is TRBJ2-3; 7 bases match TRBD2. CDR3 length: 16 amino acids. Looked up from germline, CDR1 is SGHTA and CDR2 is FQGNSA. Trimming removed 4 bases from V and 3 bases from J; junction bases left unmatched: 10.

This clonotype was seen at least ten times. CDR3 bases: TGCGCCAGCAGCCAAGATGTGGATGGCTACACCTTC. Translating gives CASSQDVDGYTF. The chain joins TRBV4-1 to TRBJ1-2; the D is unclear. Germline values: CDR1 MGHRA, CDR2 YSYEKL. V lost 0 bases and J lost 6, with 5 bases in between. The CDR3 extends over 12 amino acids.

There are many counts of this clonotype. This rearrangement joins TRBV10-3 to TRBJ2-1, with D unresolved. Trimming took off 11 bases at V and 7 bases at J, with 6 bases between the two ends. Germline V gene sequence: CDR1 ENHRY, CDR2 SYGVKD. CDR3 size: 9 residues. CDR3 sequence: CASRNEQFF. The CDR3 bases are TGTGCCTCGAGAAATGAGCAGTTCTTC.

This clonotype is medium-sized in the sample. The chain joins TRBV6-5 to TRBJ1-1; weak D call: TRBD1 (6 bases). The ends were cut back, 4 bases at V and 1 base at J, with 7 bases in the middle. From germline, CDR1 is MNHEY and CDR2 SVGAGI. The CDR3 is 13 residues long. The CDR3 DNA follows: TGTGCCAGCAGTTTACAGGGGAACACTGAAGCTTTCTTT. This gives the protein CASSLQGNTEAFF.

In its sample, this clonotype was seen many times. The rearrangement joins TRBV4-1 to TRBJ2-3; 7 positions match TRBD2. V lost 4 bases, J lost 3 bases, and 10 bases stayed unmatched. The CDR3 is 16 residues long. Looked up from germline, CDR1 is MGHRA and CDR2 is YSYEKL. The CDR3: CASSREGAGSTDTQYF. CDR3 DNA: TGCGCCAGCAGCCGCGAAGGAGCGGGATCGACAGATACGCAGTATTTT.

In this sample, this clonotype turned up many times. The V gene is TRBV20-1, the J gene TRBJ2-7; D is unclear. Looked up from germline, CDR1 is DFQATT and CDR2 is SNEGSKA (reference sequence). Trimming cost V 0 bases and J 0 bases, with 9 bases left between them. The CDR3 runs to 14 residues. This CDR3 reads CSARDQRLSYEQYF. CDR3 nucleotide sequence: TGCAGTGCTAGAGATCAGCGCCTCTCCTACGAGCAGTACTTC.

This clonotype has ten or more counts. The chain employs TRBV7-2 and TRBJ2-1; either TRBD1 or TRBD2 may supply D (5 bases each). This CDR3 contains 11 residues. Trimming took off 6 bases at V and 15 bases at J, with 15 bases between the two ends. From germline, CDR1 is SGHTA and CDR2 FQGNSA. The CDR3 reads CASSKGPLPFF. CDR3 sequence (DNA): TGTGCCAGCAGTAAGGGACCCCTGCCGTTCTTC.

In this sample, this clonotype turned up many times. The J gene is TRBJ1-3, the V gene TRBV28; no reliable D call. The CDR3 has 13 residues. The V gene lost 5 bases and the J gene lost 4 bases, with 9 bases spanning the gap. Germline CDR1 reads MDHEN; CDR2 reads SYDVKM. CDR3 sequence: CASSRRGGNTIYF. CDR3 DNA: TGTGCCAGCAGTCGTCGTGGGGGAAACACCATATATTTT.

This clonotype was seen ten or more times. The CDR3 loop is CSAQGGSGEKLFF. CDR3 bases: TGCAGTGCGCAAGGGGGGTCGGGAGAAAAACTGTTTTTT. This chain connects TRBV20-1 to TRBJ1-4; TRBD1 might be the D (6 bases). CDR3 length: 13 residues. The germline V and J ends were trimmed by 6 bases and 8 bases, with 16 bases remaining between them. Germline CDR1 is DFQATT and CDR2 is SNEGSKA (reference sequence).

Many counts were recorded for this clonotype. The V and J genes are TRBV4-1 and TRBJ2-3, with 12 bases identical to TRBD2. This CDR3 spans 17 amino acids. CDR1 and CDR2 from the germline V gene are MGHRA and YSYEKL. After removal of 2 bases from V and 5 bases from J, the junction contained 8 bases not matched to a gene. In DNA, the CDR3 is TGCGCCAGCAGCCAATATGGACTAGCGGGATCGGTAGATACGCAGTATTTT. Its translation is CASSQYGLAGSVDTQYF.

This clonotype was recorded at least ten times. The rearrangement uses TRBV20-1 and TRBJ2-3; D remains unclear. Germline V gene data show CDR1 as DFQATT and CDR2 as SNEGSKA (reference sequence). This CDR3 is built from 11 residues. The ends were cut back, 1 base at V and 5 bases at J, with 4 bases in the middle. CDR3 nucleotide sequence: TGCAGTGCTAGAGTTCGAGATACGCAGTATTTT. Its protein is CSARVRDTQYF.

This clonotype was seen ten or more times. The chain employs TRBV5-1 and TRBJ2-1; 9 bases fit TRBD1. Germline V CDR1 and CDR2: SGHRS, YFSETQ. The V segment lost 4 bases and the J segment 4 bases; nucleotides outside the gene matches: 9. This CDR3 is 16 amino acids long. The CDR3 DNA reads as TGCGCCAGCAGCCAGACAGGGGGTTACGAATACAATGAGCAGTTCTTC. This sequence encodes CASSQTGGYEYNEQFF. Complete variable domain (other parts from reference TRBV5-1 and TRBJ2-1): KAGVTQTPRYLIKTRGQQVTLSCSPISGHRSVSWYQQTPGQGLQFLFEYFSETQRNKGNFPGRFSGRQFSNSRSEMNVSTLELGDSALYLCASSQTGGYEYNEQFFGPGTRLTVL.

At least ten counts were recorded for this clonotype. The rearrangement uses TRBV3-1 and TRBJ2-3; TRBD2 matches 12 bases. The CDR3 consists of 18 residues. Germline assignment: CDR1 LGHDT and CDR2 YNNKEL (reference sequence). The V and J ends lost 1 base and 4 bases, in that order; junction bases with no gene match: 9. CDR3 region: CASSQVSFSSGGADTQYF. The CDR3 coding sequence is TGTGCCAGCAGCCAAGTCTCGTTTTCTAGCGGGGGGGCAGATACGCAGTATTTT.

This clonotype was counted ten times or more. DNA of the CDR3: TGTGCCAGCAGCCCCTACTTCCCGACTAGCGGGAGGTCCTACGAGCAGTACTTC. Amino acids: CASSPYFPTSGRSYEQYF. V is TRBV14 and J is TRBJ2-7; 13 nucleotides align to TRBD2. In germline, CDR1 is SGHDN, CDR2 FVKESK. The ends lost 4 bases at V and 1 base at J; junction bases unmatched: 10. The CDR3 has 18 amino acids.

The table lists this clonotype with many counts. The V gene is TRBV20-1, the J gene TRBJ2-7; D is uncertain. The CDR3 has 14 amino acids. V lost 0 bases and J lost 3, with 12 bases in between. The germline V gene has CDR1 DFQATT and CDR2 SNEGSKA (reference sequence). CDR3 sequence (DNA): TGCAGTGCTAGAGATCTAAGACAAGGCTACGAGCAGTACTTC. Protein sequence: CSARDLRQGYEQYF.

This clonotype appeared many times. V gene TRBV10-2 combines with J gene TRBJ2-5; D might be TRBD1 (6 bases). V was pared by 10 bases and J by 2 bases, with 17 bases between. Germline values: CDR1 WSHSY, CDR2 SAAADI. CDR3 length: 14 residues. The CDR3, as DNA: TGCGCCACCCTCCGGGGTGACAGGCAAGAGACCCAGTACTTC. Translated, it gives CATLRGDRQETQYF.

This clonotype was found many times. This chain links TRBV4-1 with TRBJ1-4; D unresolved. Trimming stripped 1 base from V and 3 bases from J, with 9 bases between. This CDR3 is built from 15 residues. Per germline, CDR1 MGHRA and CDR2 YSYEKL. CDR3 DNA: TGCGCCAGCAGCCAAGGACCCAGCCCTAATGAAAAACTGTTTTTT. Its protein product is CASSQGPSPNEKLFF.

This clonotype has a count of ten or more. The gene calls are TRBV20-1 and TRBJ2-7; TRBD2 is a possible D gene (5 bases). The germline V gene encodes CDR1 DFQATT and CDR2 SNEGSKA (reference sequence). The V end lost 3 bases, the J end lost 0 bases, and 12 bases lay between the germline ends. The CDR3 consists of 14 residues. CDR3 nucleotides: TGCAGTGCTAGCGGCGGGTGGGGCTCCTACGAGCAGTACTTC. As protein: CSASGGWGSYEQYF.

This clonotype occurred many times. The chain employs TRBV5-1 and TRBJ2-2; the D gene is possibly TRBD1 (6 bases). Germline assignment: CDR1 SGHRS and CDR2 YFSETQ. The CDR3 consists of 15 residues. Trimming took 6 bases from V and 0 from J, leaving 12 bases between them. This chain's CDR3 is CASTDRQTNTGELFF. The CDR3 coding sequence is TGCGCCAGCACGGACAGACAAACGAACACCGGGGAGCTGTTTTTT.

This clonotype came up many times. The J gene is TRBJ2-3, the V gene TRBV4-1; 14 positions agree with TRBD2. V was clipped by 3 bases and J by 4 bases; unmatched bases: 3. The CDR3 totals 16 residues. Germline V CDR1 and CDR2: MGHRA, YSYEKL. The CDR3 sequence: CASSQGLAGAPDTQYF. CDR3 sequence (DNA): TGCGCCAGCAGCCAGGGACTAGCGGGGGCCCCAGATACGCAGTATTTT.

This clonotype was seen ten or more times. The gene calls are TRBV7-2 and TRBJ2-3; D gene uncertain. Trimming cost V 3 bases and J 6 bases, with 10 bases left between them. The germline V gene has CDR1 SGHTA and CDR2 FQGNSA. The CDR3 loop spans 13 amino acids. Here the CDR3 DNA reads TGTGCCAGCAGCTTTCAACATCGGGATACGCAGTATTTT. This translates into CASSFQHRDTQYF.

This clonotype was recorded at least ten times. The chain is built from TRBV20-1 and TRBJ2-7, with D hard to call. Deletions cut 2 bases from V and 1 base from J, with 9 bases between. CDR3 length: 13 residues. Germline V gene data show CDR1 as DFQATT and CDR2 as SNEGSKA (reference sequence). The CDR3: CSARPPPSYEQYF. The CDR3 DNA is TGCAGTGCTAGACCTCCCCCATCCTACGAGCAGTACTTC.

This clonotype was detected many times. CDR3 sequence reads: CASREVITDTQYF. CDR3 sequence (DNA): TGCGCCAGCAGGGAGGTGATCACAGATACGCAGTATTTT. V gene TRBV5-1 combines with J gene TRBJ2-3, with D perhaps matching TRBD2 (5 bases). V was shortened by 5 bases and J by 2 bases, with 9 bases between the two germline ends. The CDR3 has 13 residues. Germline V gives CDR1 SGHRS, CDR2 YFSETQ.

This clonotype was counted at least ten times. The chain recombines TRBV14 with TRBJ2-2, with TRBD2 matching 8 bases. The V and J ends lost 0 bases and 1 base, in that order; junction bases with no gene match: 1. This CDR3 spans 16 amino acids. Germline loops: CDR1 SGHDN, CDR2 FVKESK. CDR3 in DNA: TGTGCCAGCAGCCAAGATGCGGGAGGGAACACCGGGGAGCTGTTTTTT. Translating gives CASSQDAGGNTGELFF.

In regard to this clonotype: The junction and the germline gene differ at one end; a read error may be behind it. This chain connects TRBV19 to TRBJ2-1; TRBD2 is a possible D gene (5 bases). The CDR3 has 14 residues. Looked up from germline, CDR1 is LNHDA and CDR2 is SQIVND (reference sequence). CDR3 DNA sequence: TGTGTCAGTAGTCTAGCTAGCCCGAGCAATGAGCAGTTCTTC. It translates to CVSSLASPSNEQFF.

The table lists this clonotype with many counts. DNA for the CDR3: TGTGCCAGCAGCCAAGGCGCCAGTAGTTTCTTCTACGAGCAGTACTTC. Translating it yields CASSQGASSFFYEQYF. V usage is TRBV3-1 and J usage is TRBJ2-7; D is unclear. This CDR3 has 16 amino acids. Germline values: CDR1 LGHDT, CDR2 YNNKEL (reference sequence). V was clipped by 1 base and J by 3 bases, with 16 bases between them.